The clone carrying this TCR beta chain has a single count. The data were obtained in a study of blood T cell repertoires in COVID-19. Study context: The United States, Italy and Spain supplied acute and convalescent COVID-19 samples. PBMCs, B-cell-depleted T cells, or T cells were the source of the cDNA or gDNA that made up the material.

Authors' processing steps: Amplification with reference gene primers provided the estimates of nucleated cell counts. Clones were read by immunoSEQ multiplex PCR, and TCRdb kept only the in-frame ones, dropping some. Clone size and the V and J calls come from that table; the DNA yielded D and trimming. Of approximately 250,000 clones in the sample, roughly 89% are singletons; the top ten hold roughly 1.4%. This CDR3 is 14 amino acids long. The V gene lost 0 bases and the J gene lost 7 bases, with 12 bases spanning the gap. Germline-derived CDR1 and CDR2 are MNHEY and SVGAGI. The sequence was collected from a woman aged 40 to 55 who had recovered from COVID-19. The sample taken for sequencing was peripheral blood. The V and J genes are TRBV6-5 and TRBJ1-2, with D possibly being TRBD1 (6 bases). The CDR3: CASSYSPAGAGYTF. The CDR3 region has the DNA TGTGCCAGCAGTTACTCGCCAGCAGGGGCTGGCTACACCTTC.